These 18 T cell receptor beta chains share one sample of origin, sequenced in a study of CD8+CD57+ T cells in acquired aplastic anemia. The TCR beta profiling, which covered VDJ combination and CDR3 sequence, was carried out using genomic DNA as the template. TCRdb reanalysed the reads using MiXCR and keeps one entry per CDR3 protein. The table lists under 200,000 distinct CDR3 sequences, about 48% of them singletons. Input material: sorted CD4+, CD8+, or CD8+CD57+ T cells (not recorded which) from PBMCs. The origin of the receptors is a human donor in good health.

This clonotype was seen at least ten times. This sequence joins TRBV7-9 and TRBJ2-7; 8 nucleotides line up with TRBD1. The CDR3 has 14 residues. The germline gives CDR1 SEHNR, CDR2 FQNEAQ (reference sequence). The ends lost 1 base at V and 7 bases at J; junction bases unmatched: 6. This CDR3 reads CASSLGDRGGEQYF. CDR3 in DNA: TGTGCCAGCAGCTTAGGCGACAGGGGTGGAGAGCAGTACTTC.

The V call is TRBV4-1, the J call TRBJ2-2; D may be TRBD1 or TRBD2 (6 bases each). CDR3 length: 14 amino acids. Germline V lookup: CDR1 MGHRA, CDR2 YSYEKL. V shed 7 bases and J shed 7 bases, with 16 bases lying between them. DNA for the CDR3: TGCGCCAGCACGACGGAGGGGGATGTCGGGGAGCTGTTTTTT. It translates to CASTTEGDVGELFF.

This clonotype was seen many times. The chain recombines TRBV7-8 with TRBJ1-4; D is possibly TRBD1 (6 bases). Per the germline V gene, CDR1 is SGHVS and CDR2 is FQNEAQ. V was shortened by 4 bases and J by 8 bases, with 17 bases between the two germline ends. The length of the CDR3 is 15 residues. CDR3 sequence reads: CASSSYRDIYEKLFF. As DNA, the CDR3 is TGTGCCAGCAGCTCCTACCGGGACATCTACGAAAAACTGTTTTTT.

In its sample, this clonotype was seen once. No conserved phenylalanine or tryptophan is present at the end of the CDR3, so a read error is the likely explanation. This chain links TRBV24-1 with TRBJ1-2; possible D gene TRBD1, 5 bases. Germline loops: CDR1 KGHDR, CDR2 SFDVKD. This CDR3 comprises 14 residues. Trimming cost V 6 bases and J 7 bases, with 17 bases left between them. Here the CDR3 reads CATSPSWGTGGYTY. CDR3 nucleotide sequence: TGTGCCACCAGTCCCTCCTGGGGTACAGGTGGCTACACCTAC.

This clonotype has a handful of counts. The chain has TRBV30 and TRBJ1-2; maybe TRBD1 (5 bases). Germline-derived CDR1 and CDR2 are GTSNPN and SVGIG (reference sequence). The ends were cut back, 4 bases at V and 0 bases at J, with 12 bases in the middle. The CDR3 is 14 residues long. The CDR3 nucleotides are TGTGCCTGGAATGGCAGGGCCGCTAACTATGGCTACACCTTC. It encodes CAWNGRAANYGYTF.

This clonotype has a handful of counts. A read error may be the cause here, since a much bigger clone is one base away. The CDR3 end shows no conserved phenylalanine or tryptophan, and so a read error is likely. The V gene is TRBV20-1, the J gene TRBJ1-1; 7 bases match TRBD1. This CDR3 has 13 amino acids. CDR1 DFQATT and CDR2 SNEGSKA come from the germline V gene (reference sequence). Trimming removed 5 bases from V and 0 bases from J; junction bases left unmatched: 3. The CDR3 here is CSARTGLNTEAFS. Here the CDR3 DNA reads TGCAGTGCTCGGACAGGATTGAACACTGAAGCTTTCTCT.

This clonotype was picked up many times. The CDR3 bases are TGTGCCAGCAGCTTCCAGGAAAATCAGCCCCAGCATTTT. Encoded protein: CASSFQENQPQHF. The chain has TRBV5-5 and TRBJ1-5; D is undetermined. V was clipped by 2 bases and J by 4 bases, with 7 bases between them. The CDR3 runs to 13 residues. Looked up from germline, CDR1 is SGHKS and CDR2 is YYEKEE (reference sequence).

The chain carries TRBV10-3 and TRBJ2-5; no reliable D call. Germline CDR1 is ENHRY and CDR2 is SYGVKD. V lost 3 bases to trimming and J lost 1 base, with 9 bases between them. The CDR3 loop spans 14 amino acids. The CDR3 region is CAISDPRLQETQYF. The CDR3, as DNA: TGTGCCATCAGTGACCCTAGACTCCAAGAGACCCAGTACTTC.

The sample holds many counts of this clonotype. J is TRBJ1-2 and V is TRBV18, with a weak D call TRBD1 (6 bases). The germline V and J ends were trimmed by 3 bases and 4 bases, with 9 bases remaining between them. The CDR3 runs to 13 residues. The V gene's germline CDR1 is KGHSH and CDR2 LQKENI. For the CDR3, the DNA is TGTGCCAGCTCACCGAGCAGGGGCTATGGCTACACCTTC. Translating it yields CASSPSRGYGYTF.

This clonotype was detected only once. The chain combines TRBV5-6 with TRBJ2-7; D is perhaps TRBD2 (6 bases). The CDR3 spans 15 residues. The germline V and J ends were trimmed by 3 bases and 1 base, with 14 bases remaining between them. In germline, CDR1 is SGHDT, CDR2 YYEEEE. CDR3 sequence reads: CASSSRGLSSYEQYF. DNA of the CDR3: TGTGCCAGCAGCTCCCGGGGGTTGTCATCCTACGAGCAGTACTTC.

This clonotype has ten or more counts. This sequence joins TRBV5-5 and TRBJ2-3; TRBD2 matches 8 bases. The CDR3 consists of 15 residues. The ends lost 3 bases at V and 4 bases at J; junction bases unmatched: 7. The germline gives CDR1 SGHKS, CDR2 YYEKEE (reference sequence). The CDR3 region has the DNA TGTGCCAGCAGCTCAAGGACTAGCTTCTCAGATACGCAGTATTTT. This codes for CASSSRTSFSDTQYF.

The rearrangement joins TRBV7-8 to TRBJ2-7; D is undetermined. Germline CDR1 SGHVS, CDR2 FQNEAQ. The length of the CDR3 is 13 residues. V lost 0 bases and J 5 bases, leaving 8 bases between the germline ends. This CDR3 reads CASSLALGNEQYF. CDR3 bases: TGTGCCAGCAGCTTAGCGTTGGGTAACGAGCAGTACTTC.

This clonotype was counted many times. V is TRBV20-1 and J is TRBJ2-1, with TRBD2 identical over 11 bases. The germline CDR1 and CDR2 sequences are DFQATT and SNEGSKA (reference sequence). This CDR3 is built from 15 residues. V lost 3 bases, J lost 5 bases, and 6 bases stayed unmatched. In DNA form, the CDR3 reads TGCAGTGCTAGGTCCCAGACTAGCGGGAACAATGAGCAGTTCTTC. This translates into CSARSQTSGNNEQFF.

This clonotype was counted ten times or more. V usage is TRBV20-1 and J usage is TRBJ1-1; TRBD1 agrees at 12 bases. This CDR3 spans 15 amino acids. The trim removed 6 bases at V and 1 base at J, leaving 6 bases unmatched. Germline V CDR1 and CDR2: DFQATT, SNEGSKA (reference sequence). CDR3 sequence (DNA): TGCAGTGCCCCGGGACAGGGGGCAGCGAACACTGAAGCTTTCTTT. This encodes CSAPGQGAANTEAFF.

The CDR3 sequence is CASSFGQLNTGELFF. In DNA form, the CDR3 reads TGCGCCAGCAGCTTTGGACAGTTAAACACCGGGGAGCTGTTTTTT. The chain is built from TRBV5-1 and TRBJ2-2; perhaps TRBD1 as D (6 bases). The germline V and J ends were trimmed by 2 bases and 2 bases, with 10 bases remaining between them. The CDR3 extends over 15 amino acids. Germline V lookup: CDR1 SGHRS, CDR2 YFSETQ.

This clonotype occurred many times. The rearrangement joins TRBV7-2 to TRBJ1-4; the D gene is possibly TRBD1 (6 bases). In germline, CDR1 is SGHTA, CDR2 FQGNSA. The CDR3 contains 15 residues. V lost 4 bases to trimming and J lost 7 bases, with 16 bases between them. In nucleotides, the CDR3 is TGTGCCAGCAGCTGGACACCACTGGGGGCTGAAAAACTGTTTTTT. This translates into CASSWTPLGAEKLFF.

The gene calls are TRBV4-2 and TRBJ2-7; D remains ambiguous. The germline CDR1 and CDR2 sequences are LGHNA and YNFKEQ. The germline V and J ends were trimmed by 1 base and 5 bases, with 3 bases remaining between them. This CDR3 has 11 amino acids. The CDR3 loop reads CASSQGHEQYF. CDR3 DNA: TGTGCCAGCAGCCAAGGCCACGAGCAGTACTTC.

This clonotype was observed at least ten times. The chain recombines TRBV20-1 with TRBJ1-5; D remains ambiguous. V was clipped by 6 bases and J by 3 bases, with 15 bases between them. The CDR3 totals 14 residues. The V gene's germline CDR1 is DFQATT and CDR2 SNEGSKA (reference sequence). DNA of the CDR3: TGCAGTGCCATTCAAACTCTGTCCAATCAGCCCCAGCATTTT. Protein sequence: CSAIQTLSNQPQHF.